This T cell receptor beta chain was recovered during a study of OX40 agonist ivuxolimab in advanced cancers. The study in broad terms: Ivuxolimab, which targeted the costimulatory receptor OX40 (CD134), was an agonistic, fully human IgG2 monoclonal antibody. Intravenous ivuxolimab was administered to patients every 2 weeks at six dose levels: 0.01, 0.1, 0.3, 1.5, 3 and 10 mg/kg. Of the roughly 50 dose-escalation patients, hepatocellular carcinoma was present in around 20, melanoma in about 15, renal cell carcinoma in 9 and head and neck cancer in 9. In the dose-escalation cohort, approximately 82% of patients were male, and the mean age was approximately 60 years, with a range of roughly 20 to 80. Patients were allowed to have had prior anti-PD-1, anti-PD-L1 or anti-CTLA-4 therapy, and 40% to 45% of the dose-escalation patients had been treated with checkpoint inhibitors. Partial responses occurred in three dose-escalation patients, of whom one had hepatocellular carcinoma and two had cutaneous melanoma. Peripheral TCRbeta sequencing aimed to test whether ivuxolimab altered TCR sequence diversity and caused clonal T-cell expansion. The paper describes the monotherapy dose-escalation part (N ≈ 52 patients) of the phase I trial of ivuxolimab.

In regard to this clone: What this receptor recognizes is not known. Base qualities were left out, and no much larger clone turns up one base away.

The trial excluded patients who had a history of autoimmune disease or were on systemic immunosuppression. Peripheral blood for TCR sequencing was collected from all dose cohorts at baseline, on cycle 4 day 1, and on cycle 7 day 1. The samples were taken from a phase I, first-in-human, multicenter, open-label dose-escalation trial of ivuxolimab. The trial enrolled adults with locally advanced or metastatic head and neck squamous cell, hepatocellular, melanoma or renal cell carcinoma. CD4+ and CD8+ T cells were sorted separately from peripheral blood before TCR sequencing. General study outcomes and caveats: At doses from 0.1 to 3.0 mg/kg, clonal expansion was seen in both CD4+ and CD8+ blood T cells between baseline and week 6. Low levels of normalized T-cell clonal expansion were also seen in some patients who did not respond. The antigen specificity of the clonally expanded peripheral T cells was not determined. In partial responders in the 0.1-3.0 mg/kg groups, normalized peripheral clonal expansion was found to be among the lowest, especially among CD8+ T cells. After ivuxolimab, more expanded clones were found on average in CD8+ T cells than in CD4+ T cells.

Genomic DNA was isolated from the sorted cells so that the TCRbeta CDR3 region could be sequenced. TCRbeta CDR3 regions were sequenced using the immunoSEQ Assay. TCRdb carries this immuneACCESS record with in-frame sequences only. Its versions omit some clonotypes, under half of them owing to an unresolved V gene in the studies checked, with the rest unexplained. The sample contains about 37,000 clones, around 89% of them found a single time. The ten largest clonotypes hold 0.5% to 0.65% of the sample. Including the terminal cysteine and phenylalanine, the CDR3 comprises 16 residues. The sequence is cut down to CDR3 DNA, 48 bases in frame from base 1.

The chain joins TRBV21-1 to TRBJ1-5; the table's TRBD1 call for D was not verified on the DNA. TRBV21-1 is assigned pseudogene status. The sequences come from CD4+ or CD8+ T cells sorted from blood, collected in a trial of the OX40 agonist ivuxolimab. The receptor was derived from an adult with an advanced solid tumor such as melanoma, head and neck, liver or kidney cancer. The CDR3: CASSVGRTGRTQPQHF. The bases are TGTGCCAGCAGCGTGGGGCGGACAGGACGGACTCAGCCCCAGCATTTT.